The next 9 T cell receptor beta chains were all read from a single sample in a study of blood T cell repertoires in COVID-19. The assay was immunoSEQ multiplex PCR, and TCRdb's table has in-frame clones only and misses some. The sample shows 50,000 or so clones, approximately 80% of them seen only once. Sequences were obtained from peripheral blood. The source is a man older than 75 with COVID-19, enrolled during active disease.

This rearrangement joins TRBV11-3 to TRBJ2-2, with 10 bases identical to TRBD1. Germline trimming cut 4 bases from V and 3 bases from J; bases unmatched to any gene: 8. The CDR3 totals 17 residues. In germline, CDR1 is SGHNT, CDR2 YENEEA. CDR3 sequence: CASSSIPTGGDTGELFF. Here the CDR3 DNA reads TGTGCCAGCAGCTCAATACCGACAGGGGGCGACACCGGGGAGCTGTTTTTT.

This clone was recorded once. The V gene is TRBV28, the J gene TRBJ1-2; no firm D call. Trimming took off 6 bases at V and 1 base at J, with 9 bases between the two ends. The CDR3 is 13 amino acids. Germline CDR1 MDHEN, CDR2 SYDVKM. The CDR3 sequence is CASRVTYNYGYTF. The CDR3 region has the DNA TGTGCCAGCAGGGTGACATATAACTATGGCTACACCTTC.

The chain carries TRBV24-1 and TRBJ2-1; D perhaps matches TRBD2 (5 bases). V shed 4 bases and J shed 13 bases, with 16 bases lying between them. Germline values: CDR1 KGHDR, CDR2 SFDVKD. The CDR3 is made up of 13 amino acids. The CDR3, as DNA: TGTGCCACCAGTGACTTCGGACCCCGGGGACAGTTCTTC. Protein sequence: CATSDFGPRGQFF.

The chain has TRBV28 and TRBJ2-7; D may be TRBD2 (6 bases). Germline V gene sequence: CDR1 MDHEN, CDR2 SYDVKM. The CDR3 length is 18 residues. Trimming shortened V by 9 bases and J by 2 bases, and 29 bases separated the two germline ends. The CDR3 loop reads CASTNRFLSGGATYEQYV. The CDR3 nucleotides read TGTGCCAGTACCAACAGGTTCCTGTCCGGAGGGGCAACCTACGAGCAGTACGTC.

The chain joins TRBV7-9 to TRBJ1-3; D is ambiguous. Germline loops: CDR1 SEHNR, CDR2 FQNEAQ (reference sequence). V was shortened by 5 bases and J by 0 bases, with 8 bases between the two germline ends. The CDR3 is 14 residues long. The CDR3 loop reads CASSLQDSGNTIYF. The CDR3 DNA reads TGTGCCAGCAGCCTTCAGGACTCTGGAAACACCATATATTTT. Filled out from reference TRBV7-9 and TRBJ1-3, the complete variable domain reads DTGVSQNPRHKITKRGQNVTFRCDPISEHNRLYWYRQTLGQGPEFLTYFQNEAQLEKSRLLSDRFSAERPKGSFSTLEIQRTEQGDSAMYLCASSLQDSGNTIYFGEGSWLTVV.

This clone was recorded a few times. The chain links TRBV5-8 to TRBJ1-2; 8 nucleotides line up with TRBD1. The CDR3 sequence is 17 residues long. Germline CDR1 reads SGHTS; CDR2 reads YDEGEE. The trim removed 0 bases at V and 3 bases at J, leaving 10 bases unmatched. CDR3 in amino acids: CASSLDNWDRLDYGYTF. CDR3 DNA sequence: TGTGCCAGCAGCTTGGACAATTGGGACAGGTTGGACTATGGCTACACCTTC. Complete variable domain (other parts from reference TRBV5-8 and TRBJ1-2): EAGVTQSPTHLIKTRGQQATLRCSPISGHTSVYWYQQALGLGLQFLLWYDEGEERNRGNFPPRFSGRQFPNYSSELNVNALELEDSALYLCASSLDNWDRLDYGYTFGSGTRLTVV.

The J gene is TRBJ2-7, the V gene TRBV6-2 or TRBV6-3; 10 bases map to TRBD2. With 5 bases clipped from V and 3 bases from J, the junction kept 7 bases outside the gene matches. Germline CDR1 and CDR2: MNHEY and SVGEGT. The CDR3 spans 15 residues. The CDR3 nucleotides are TGTGCCAGCAGTAAAATAGGACTAGCGGACTACGAGCAGTACGTC. This encodes CASSKIGLADYEQYV.

This rearrangement joins TRBV5-4 to TRBJ1-2; the D gene is possibly TRBD1 (5 bases). The germline CDR1 and CDR2 sequences are SGHNT and YYREEE (reference sequence). Trimming took 2 bases from V and 0 from J, leaving 11 bases between them. This CDR3 is 15 amino acids long. CDR3 coding DNA: TGTGCCAGCAGCTTTACCCAGGGCTCTAACTATGGCTACACCTTC. Amino acids: CASSFTQGSNYGYTF.

The chain links TRBV7-9 to TRBJ1-5; D not certain. This CDR3 region has 14 residues. V lost 2 bases and J 7 bases, leaving 12 bases between the germline ends. The germline V gene encodes CDR1 SEHNR and CDR2 FQNEAQ (reference sequence). The DNA of the CDR3 is TGTGCCAGCAGCTTATTAGCGGTCGGACAGCCCCAGCATTTT. The encoded protein is CASSLLAVGQPQHF.